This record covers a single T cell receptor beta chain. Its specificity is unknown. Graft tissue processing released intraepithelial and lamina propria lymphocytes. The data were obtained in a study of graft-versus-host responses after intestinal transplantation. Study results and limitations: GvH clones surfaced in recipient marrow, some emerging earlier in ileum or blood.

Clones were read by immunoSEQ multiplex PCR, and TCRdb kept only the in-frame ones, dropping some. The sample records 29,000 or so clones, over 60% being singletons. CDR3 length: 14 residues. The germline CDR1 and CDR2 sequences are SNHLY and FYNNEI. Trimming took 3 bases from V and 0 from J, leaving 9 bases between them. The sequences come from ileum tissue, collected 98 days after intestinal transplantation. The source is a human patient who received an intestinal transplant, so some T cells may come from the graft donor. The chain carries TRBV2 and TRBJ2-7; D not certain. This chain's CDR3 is CASSDRTYSYEQYF. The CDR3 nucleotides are TGTGCCAGCAGTGACAGAACATACTCCTACGAGCAGTACTTC.